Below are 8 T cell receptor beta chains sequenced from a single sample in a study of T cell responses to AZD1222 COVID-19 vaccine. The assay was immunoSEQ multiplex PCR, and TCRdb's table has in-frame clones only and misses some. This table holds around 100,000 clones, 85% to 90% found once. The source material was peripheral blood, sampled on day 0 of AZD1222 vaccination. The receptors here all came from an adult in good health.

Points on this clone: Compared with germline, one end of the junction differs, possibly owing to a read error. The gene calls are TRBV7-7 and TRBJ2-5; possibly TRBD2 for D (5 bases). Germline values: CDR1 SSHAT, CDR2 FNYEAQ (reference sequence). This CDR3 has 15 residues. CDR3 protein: CASSLGSTGQETQYF. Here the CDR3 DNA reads TGTGCTAGCAGCTTGGGGAGCACGGGGCAAGAGACCCAGTACTTC.

CDR3 bases: TGTGCCAGCAGCTTAGCCACCGGACAGGGTCGCTACAATGAGCAGTTCTTC. Its translation is CASSLATGQGRYNEQFF. This chain connects TRBV11-1 to TRBJ2-1; 8 bases match TRBD1. The CDR3 is 17 residues long. Germline-derived CDR1 and CDR2 are SGHAT and FQDESV (reference sequence). V lost 0 bases to trimming and J lost 3 bases; unmatched junction nucleotides: 7.

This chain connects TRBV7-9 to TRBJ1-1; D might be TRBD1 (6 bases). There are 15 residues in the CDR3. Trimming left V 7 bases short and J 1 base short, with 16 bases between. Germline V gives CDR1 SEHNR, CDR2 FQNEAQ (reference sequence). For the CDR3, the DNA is TGTGCCAGCACCCCGATGAACAGGGCGAACACTGAAGCTTTCTTT. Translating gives CASTPMNRANTEAFF.

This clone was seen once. The CDR3 protein is CSVERQGAPKNIQYF. The CDR3 nucleotides read TGCAGCGTTGAACGTCAGGGGGCGCCCAAAAACATTCAGTACTTC. The rearrangement joins TRBV29-1 to TRBJ2-4, with 8 bases lining up with TRBD1. This CDR3 comprises 15 residues. After removal of 2 bases from V and 2 bases from J, the junction contained 5 bases not matched to a gene. Germline V CDR1 and CDR2: SQVTM, ANQGSEA.

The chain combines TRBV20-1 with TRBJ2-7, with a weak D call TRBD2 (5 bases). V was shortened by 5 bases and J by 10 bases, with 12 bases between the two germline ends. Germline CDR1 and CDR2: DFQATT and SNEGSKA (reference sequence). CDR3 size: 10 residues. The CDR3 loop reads CSAPEGIQYF. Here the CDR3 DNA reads TGCAGTGCTCCAGAGGGCATACAGTACTTC.

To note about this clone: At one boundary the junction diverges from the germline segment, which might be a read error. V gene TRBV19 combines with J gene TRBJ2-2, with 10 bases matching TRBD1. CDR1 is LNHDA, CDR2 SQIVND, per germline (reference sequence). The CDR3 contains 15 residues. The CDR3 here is CASGGGQGNPGELFF. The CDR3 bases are TGTGCCAGTGGCGGGGGACAGGGGAACCCCGGGGAGCTGTTTTTT.

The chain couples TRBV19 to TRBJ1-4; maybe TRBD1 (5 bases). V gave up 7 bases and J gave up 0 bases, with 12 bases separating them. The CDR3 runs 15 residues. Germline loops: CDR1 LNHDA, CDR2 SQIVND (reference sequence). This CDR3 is CASNQQAATNEKLFF. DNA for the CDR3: TGTGCCAGTAACCAACAGGCTGCAACTAATGAAAAACTGTTTTTT.

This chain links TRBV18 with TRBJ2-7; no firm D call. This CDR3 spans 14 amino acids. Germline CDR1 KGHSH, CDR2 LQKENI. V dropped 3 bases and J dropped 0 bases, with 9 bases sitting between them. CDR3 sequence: CASSPAEISYEQYF. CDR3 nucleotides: TGTGCCAGCTCACCGGCCGAGATCTCCTACGAGCAGTACTTC.